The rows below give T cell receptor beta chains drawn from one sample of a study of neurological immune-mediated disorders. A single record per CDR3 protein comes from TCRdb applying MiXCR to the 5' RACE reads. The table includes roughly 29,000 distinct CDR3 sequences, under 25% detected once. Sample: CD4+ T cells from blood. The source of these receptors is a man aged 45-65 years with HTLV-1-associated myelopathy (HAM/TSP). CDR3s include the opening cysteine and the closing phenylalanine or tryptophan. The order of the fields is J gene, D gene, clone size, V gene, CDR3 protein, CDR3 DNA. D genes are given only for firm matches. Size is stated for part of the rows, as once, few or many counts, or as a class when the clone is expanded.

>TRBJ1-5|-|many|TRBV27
CASSSRTARAFTPQHF
TGTGCCAGCAGTTCCCGGACAGCAAGGGCCTTCACGCCCCAGCATTTT
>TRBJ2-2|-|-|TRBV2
CASSETRTVNTGELFF
TGTGCCAGCAGTGAAACCCGGACAGTTAACACCGGGGAGCTGTTTTTT
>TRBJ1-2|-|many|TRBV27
CASSAGANYGYTF
TGTGCCAGCAGCGCGGGGGCTAACTATGGCTACACCTTC
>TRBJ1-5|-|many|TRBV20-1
CSAGGLGRSPQPQHF
TGCAGTGCTGGTGGGTTGGGACGTTCCCCCCAGCCCCAGCATTTT
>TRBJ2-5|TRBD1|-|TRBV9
CASSGGDRGIETQYF
TGTGCCAGCAGCGGAGGGGACAGGGGTATTGAGACCCAGTACTTC
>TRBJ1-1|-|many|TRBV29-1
CSVGGPRNTEAFF
TGCAGCGTTGGTGGACCCCGGAACACTGAAGCTTTCTTT
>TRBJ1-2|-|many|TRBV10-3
CAISVDGNYGYTF
TGTGCCATCAGTGTAGACGGCAACTATGGCTACACCTTC
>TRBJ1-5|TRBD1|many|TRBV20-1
CSARDAGRQGRGHQPQHF
TGCAGTGCTAGAGATGCGGGAAGACAGGGGAGGGGGCATCAGCCCCAGCATTTT
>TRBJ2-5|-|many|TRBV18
CASSPGFQETQYF
TGTGCCAGCTCCCCCGGTTTCCAAGAGACCCAGTACTTC
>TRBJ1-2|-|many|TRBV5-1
CASSLTGGGYGYTF
TGCGCCAGCAGCTTGACGGGGGGTGGCTATGGCTACACCTTC
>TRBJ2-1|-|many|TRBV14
CASSRSNEQFF
TGTGCCAGCAGCCGGTCAAATGAGCAGTTCTTC
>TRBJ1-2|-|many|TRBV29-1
CSAEPAGGGYTF
TGCAGCGCGGAACCCGCCGGAGGTGGCTACACCTTC
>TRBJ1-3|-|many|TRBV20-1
CSATYPSGQGPGNTIYF
TGCAGTGCTACCTACCCTTCGGGGCAGGGCCCTGGAAACACCATATATTTT
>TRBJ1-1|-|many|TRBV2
CASSGGRNTEAFF
TGTGCCAGCAGTGGAGGGCGCAACACTGAAGCTTTCTTT
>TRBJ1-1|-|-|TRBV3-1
CASSRRDILNTEAFF
TGTGCCAGCAGCCGGCGGGACATATTGAACACTGAAGCTTTCTTT
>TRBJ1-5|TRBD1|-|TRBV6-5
CASSQDDRENQPQHF
TGTGCCAGCAGTCAGGACGACAGGGAGAATCAGCCCCAGCATTTT
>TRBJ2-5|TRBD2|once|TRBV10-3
CAIGLDSGGIRTF
TGTGCCATCGGTTTGGATAGCGGGGGGATCCGAACATTC
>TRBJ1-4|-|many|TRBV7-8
CASSLTRLTNEKLFF
TGTGCCAGCAGCTTAACTCGCTTAACTAATGAAAAACTGTTTTTT
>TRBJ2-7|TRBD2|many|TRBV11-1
CASSTRTSGSYEQYF
TGTGCCAGCAGCACACGGACTAGCGGCTCCTACGAGCAGTACTTC
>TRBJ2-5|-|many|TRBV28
CASSRLGETQYF
TGTGCCAGCAGCCGACTGGGAGAGACCCAGTACTTC
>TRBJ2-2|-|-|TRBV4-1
CASSQPNFGGELFF
TGCGCCAGCAGCCAACCAAATTTTGGCGGGGAGCTGTTTTTT
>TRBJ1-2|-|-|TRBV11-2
CASSLRGAWREGYTF
TGTGCCAGCAGCTTGAGAGGGGCTTGGAGGGAGGGCTACACCTTC
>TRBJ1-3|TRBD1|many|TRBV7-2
CASSLARGQGNTIYF
TGTGCCAGCAGCTTAGCGAGGGGGCAAGGAAACACCATATATTTT
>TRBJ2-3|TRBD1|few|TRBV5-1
CASSLGQNTDTQYF
TGCGCCAGCAGTCTGGGACAGAACACAGATACGCAGTATTTT
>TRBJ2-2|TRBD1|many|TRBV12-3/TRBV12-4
CASTRTGASGELFF
TGTGCCAGCACCCGGACAGGGGCGTCCGGGGAGCTGTTTTTT
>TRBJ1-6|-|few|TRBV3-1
CASSSGPNSPLHF
TGTGCCAGCAGCTCGGGACCCAATTCACCCCTCCACTTT
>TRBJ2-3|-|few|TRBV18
CASSRATGTDTQYF
TGTGCCAGCTCACGGGCGACAGGCACAGATACGCAGTATTTT
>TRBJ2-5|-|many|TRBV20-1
CSARGPQETQYF
TGCAGTGCTAGGGGACCTCAAGAGACCCAGTACTTC
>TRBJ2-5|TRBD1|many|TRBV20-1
CSALDRVVSETQYF
TGCAGTGCGTTGGACAGGGTGGTTTCAGAGACCCAGTACTTC
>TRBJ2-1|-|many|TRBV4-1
CASSQDRNEQFF
TGCGCCAGCAGCCAAGATAGGAATGAGCAGTTCTTC
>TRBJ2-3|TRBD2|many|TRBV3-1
CASSQSRTSGRIDTQYF
TGTGCCAGCAGCCAAAGCAGGACTAGCGGGAGGATAGATACGCAGTATTTT
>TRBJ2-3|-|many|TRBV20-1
CSARDRTYNDAQYF
TGCAGTGCTAGAGATCGGACTTACAATGATGCGCAGTATTTT
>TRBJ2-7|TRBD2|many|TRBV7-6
CASSPSPPAGEQYF
TGTGCCAGCAGCCCTAGCCCCCCAGCGGGGGAGCAGTACTTC
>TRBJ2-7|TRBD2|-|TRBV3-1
CASSHAPGLAGGAYEQYF
TGTGCCAGCAGCCACGCTCCGGGACTAGCGGGAGGAGCCTACGAGCAGTACTTC
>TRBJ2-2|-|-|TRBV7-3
CARSTRWRGGELFF
TGTGCCAGAAGCACCAGGTGGCGTGGCGGGGAGCTGTTTTTT
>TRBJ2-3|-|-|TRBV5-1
CASSLSDADTQYF
TGCGCCAGCAGCTTATCGGACGCAGATACGCAGTATTTT
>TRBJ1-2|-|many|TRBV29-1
CSVEDGPF
TGCAGCGTTGAGGACGGCCCCTTC
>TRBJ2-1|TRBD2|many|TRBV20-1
CSASPGLAGEQFF
TGCAGTGCTAGTCCGGGACTAGCTGGGGAGCAGTTCTTC
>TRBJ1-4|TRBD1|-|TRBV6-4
CASSQDRVATNEKLFF
TGTGCCAGCAGCCAGGACAGGGTAGCAACTAATGAAAAACTGTTTTTT
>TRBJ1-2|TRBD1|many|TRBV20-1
CSARVGWGQSYNYGYTF
TGCAGTGCTAGAGTGGGATGGGGACAGAGTTACAACTATGGCTACACCTTC
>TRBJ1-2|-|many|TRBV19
CASLRGGDYGYTF
TGTGCCTCACTAAGGGGGGGTGACTATGGCTACACCTTC
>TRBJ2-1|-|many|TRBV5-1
CASSLLVGGRPEQFF
TGCGCCAGCAGCTTGTTAGTGGGGGGTAGACCTGAGCAGTTCTTC